This TCR beta chain came from a study of metastatic and nonmetastatic thyroid tumors. In the study overall: Repertoires from blood and tumor or nodule tissue of malignant and benign thyroid patients were compared. Study-level points and caveats: Relative to benign nodules, malignant thyroid tumors were reportedly characterized by significantly elevated TCR beta diversity in blood and tumor.

On this clone itself: Its antigen is currently unknown. Different DNA sequences within this sample yield the same CDR3.

Using MiXCR, TCRdb re-called clones from the PCR reads. The sample lists 39,000 or so clones, approximately 19% occurring once. Thyroid surgery was preceded by no treatment in any patient. This CDR3 region has 15 residues. CDR1 is MNHNS and CDR2 is SASEGT in the germline V gene. Trimming pared 6 bases from V and 5 bases from J, leaving 19 bases between. The chain combines TRBV6-1 with TRBJ2-5; D remains ambiguous. Material for sequencing was blood. The TCR sequence derives from a female donor with papillary thyroid cancer or a benign thyroid nodule (not recorded which). Some clones in this sample may be carry-over from other donors' samples. This CDR3 reads CASRPLRSSLETQYF. CDR3 in DNA: TGTGCCAGCAGACCCCTCCGGAGCAGTCTTGAGACCCAGTACTTC.